The 26 T cell receptor beta chains below come from one sample, sequenced in a study of a mutant IDH1 vaccine in newly diagnosed glioma. Time point indicated: baseline, week 1 (first vaccination visit). Treatment of the sample: pre-vaccination baseline after standard-of-care therapy. TCRdb's table, derived via immunoSEQ multiplex PCR, lists solely in-frame clones and lacks some. The sample has around 54,000 clones, around 80% seen once. The sample was PBMCs, taken from a glioma patient treated with radiotherapy, temozolomide or both. The receptors originated from a man younger than 35 with glioma.

This rearrangement joins TRBV30 to TRBJ1-1; the D gene is possibly TRBD1 (5 bases). With 3 bases removed from V and 11 bases from J, the gap between germline ends came to 28 bases. The CDR3 runs to 16 residues. CDR1 is GTSNPN and CDR2 is SVGIG in the germline V gene (reference sequence). CDR3 amino acids: CAWRRYNPYRHNTAFF. In DNA, the CDR3 is TGTGCCTGGAGGAGATACAACCCATACAGGCACAATACGGCTTTCTTT.

This clone was observed a single time. V usage is TRBV6-6 and J usage is TRBJ2-7; 8 positions agree with TRBD1. The length of the CDR3 is 15 residues. Germline V gene lookup returns CDR1 MNHNY and CDR2 SVGAGI (reference sequence). The ends lost 2 bases at V and 2 bases at J; junction bases unmatched: 5. The CDR3 loop reads CASSYGTGGTYEQYF. CDR3 bases: TGTGCCAGCAGTTACGGCACAGGGGGGACCTACGAGCAGTACTTC.

The chain links TRBV6-5 to TRBJ1-1; 11 positions match TRBD1. The CDR3 runs 14 residues. Unmatched junction bases numbered 4, after V lost 5 bases and J lost 5 bases. In germline, CDR1 is MNHEY, CDR2 SVGAGI. The DNA of the CDR3 is TGTGCCAGCAGTCCGGGACAGGGGGAGACTGAAGCTTTCTTT. It codes for CASSPGQGETEAFF.

This chain connects TRBV4-3 to TRBJ1-2; TRBD1 is a possible D gene (5 bases). CDR3 size: 14 residues. Trimming cost V 0 bases and J 4 bases, with 9 bases left between them. In germline, CDR1 is LGHNA, CDR2 YSLEER. Written as DNA, the CDR3 is TGCGCCAGCAGCCAAGACTTGGGGGTCTATGGCTACACCTTC. The encoded protein is CASSQDLGVYGYTF.

This clone was recorded once. CDR3 amino acids: CSASPSYEQYF. CDR3 in DNA: TGCAGTGCTAGCCCGTCCTACGAGCAGTACTTC. V usage is TRBV20-1 and J usage is TRBJ2-7; D uncertain. Germline V gene lookup returns CDR1 DFQATT and CDR2 SNEGSKA (reference sequence). V shed 3 bases and J shed 1 base, with 4 bases lying between them. CDR3 size: 11 residues.

V is TRBV27 and J is TRBJ2-3; TRBD2 matches 12 bases. This CDR3 has 16 amino acids. Looked up from germline, CDR1 is MNHEY and CDR2 is SMNVEV (reference sequence). After removal of 4 bases from V and 2 bases from J, the junction contained 4 bases not matched to a gene. CDR3 protein: CASSSGLAGYTDTQYF. The DNA for the CDR3 is TGTGCCAGCAGTTCCGGACTAGCGGGATACACAGATACGCAGTATTTT.

CDR3: CASSVGQRGEKLFF. CDR3 nucleotide sequence: TGTGCCAGCAGCGTGGGACAGCGGGGGGAAAAACTGTTTTTT. This chain uses TRBV7-9 with TRBJ1-4, with TRBD1 matching 7 bases. V trimming: 5 bases; J trimming: 8 bases; junction bases outside the gene matches: 8. The CDR3 sequence is 14 residues long. Germline V gene data show CDR1 as SEHNR and CDR2 as FQNEAQ (reference sequence).

The J gene is TRBJ1-2, the V gene TRBV6-6; no reliable D call. Trimming left V 0 bases short and J 8 bases short, with 7 bases between. Germline values: CDR1 MNHNY, CDR2 SVGAGI (reference sequence). There are 12 residues in the CDR3. The CDR3 here is CASSYSPQGYTF. As DNA, the CDR3 is TGTGCCAGCAGTTACTCCCCACAGGGCTACACCTTC.

V usage is TRBV6-5 and J usage is TRBJ1-2; D not resolved. Germline-derived CDR1 and CDR2 are MNHEY and SVGAGI. CDR3 length: 11 amino acids. With 8 bases removed from V and 2 bases from J, the gap between germline ends came to 6 bases. The CDR3 reads CASQANYGYTF. The CDR3 DNA sequence: TGTGCCAGCCAAGCAAACTATGGCTACACCTTC.

V usage is TRBV4-3 and J usage is TRBJ1-1, with D tentatively TRBD1 (5 bases). This CDR3 is built from 14 residues. V was trimmed by 0 bases and J by 7 bases, leaving 12 bases between them. From germline, CDR1 is LGHNA and CDR2 YSLEER. The CDR3 loop reads CASSQDLTDLEAFF. Written as DNA, the CDR3 is TGCGCCAGCAGCCAAGATTTGACAGACCTTGAAGCTTTCTTT.

The V and J genes are TRBV5-8 and TRBJ2-3; 7 nucleotides agree with TRBD1. V was pared by 2 bases and J by 3 bases, with 9 bases of the junction left unmatched. In germline, CDR1 is SGHTS, CDR2 YDEGEE. The CDR3 runs to 16 residues. CDR3 DNA: TGTGCCAGCAGCTTTGGACAGGCCCCTAGGACAGATACGCAGTATTTT. Residues: CASSFGQAPRTDTQYF. Full variable domain (missing parts from reference TRBV5-8 and TRBJ2-3): EAGVTQSPTHLIKTRGQQATLRCSPISGHTSVYWYQQALGLGLQFLLWYDEGEERNRGNFPPRFSGRQFPNYSSELNVNALELEDSALYLCASSFGQAPRTDTQYFGPGTRLTVL.

The chain links TRBV4-3 to TRBJ1-4; D remains ambiguous. Germline CDR1 is LGHNA and CDR2 is YSLEER. V was cut by 1 base and J by 10 bases, with 10 bases left in between. The CDR3 spans 13 residues. CDR3 coding DNA: TGCGCCAGCAGCCAAGGCCGAGGAGGAAAACTGTTTTTT. As protein: CASSQGRGGKLFF.

This clone was detected once. The chain employs TRBV5-6 and TRBJ1-2; a weak D match, TRBD1 (6 bases). Germline-derived CDR1 and CDR2 are SGHDT and YYEEEE. The CDR3 consists of 15 residues. The V and J ends lost 4 bases and 7 bases respectively, with 20 bases between them. CDR3 DNA: TGTGCCAGCAGCCCCTCAGACAGGCAGCGGGGTGGCTACACCTTC. Its translation is CASSPSDRQRGGYTF.

This clone showed up just a few times. This chain joins TRBV9 and TRBJ1-4; D is possibly TRBD1 (5 bases). The CDR3 is 15 residues long. With 2 bases removed from V and 1 base from J, the gap between germline ends came to 9 bases. Per the germline V gene, CDR1 is SGDLS and CDR2 is YYNGEE. Here the CDR3 DNA reads TGTGCCAGCAGCGTCTCGAGGGGAACTAATGAAAAACTGTTTTTT. Encoded protein: CASSVSRGTNEKLFF.

This clone appeared a single time. The chain couples TRBV4-3 to TRBJ2-3; D gene uncertain. Per germline, CDR1 LGHNA and CDR2 YSLEER. The CDR3 sequence is 14 residues long. V was pared by 8 bases and J by 3 bases, with 15 bases between. The CDR3 DNA reads as TGCGCCAGCGCCCCGAGAGAAGGGACAGATACGCAGTATTTT. It translates to CASAPREGTDTQYF.

The chain recombines TRBV6-1 with TRBJ1-2; D call uncertain. The CDR3 totals 12 residues. Trimming cost V 9 bases and J 2 bases, with 10 bases left between them. Germline V gene sequence: CDR1 MNHNS, CDR2 SASEGT. CDR3 bases: TGTGCCAGTGGAGGGTGGAACTATGGCTACACCTTC. The encoded protein is CASGGWNYGYTF.

The rearrangement joins TRBV29-1 to TRBJ2-7; D is perhaps TRBD1 (5 bases). Deletions cut 4 bases from V and 0 bases from J, with 7 bases between. The CDR3 consists of 12 residues. Germline V CDR1 and CDR2: SQVTM, ANQGSEA. The CDR3 loop reads CSVATDSYEQYF. DNA for the CDR3: TGCAGCGTTGCGACAGACTCCTACGAGCAGTACTTC.

The chain combines TRBV5-6 with TRBJ2-2; D gene uncertain. The germline V gene has CDR1 SGHDT and CDR2 YYEEEE. The ends were cut back, 1 base at V and 8 bases at J, with 3 bases in the middle. The CDR3 length is 11 residues. The CDR3 DNA sequence: TGTGCCAGCAGCTTGTTGGGGGAGCTGTTTTTT. Its protein is CASSLLGELFF.

The gene calls are TRBV19 and TRBJ2-6; the D gene is possibly TRBD1 (6 bases). CDR1 LNHDA and CDR2 SQIVND come from the germline V gene (reference sequence). V gave up 0 bases and J gave up 0 bases, with 12 bases separating them. The CDR3 sequence is 18 residues long. CDR3 sequence: CASSIDPGASSGANVLTF. CDR3 in DNA: TGTGCCAGTAGTATAGATCCAGGGGCTAGCTCTGGGGCCAACGTCCTGACTTTC.

The chain couples TRBV7-2 to TRBJ1-2; 7 bases line up with TRBD1. This CDR3 contains 15 residues. CDR1 SGHTA and CDR2 FQGNSA come from the germline V gene. The V segment lost 5 bases and the J segment 5 bases; nucleotides outside the gene matches: 11. The CDR3 sequence: CASSLREGAEYGYTF. CDR3 nucleotides: TGTGCCAGCAGCCTACGGGAGGGGGCGGAATATGGCTACACCTTC.

This clone was seen a few times. The chain links TRBV7-9 to TRBJ1-2; D is undetermined. From germline, CDR1 is SEHNR and CDR2 FQNEAQ (reference sequence). This CDR3 contains 16 residues. V lost 1 base and J 4 bases, leaving 16 bases between the germline ends. The CDR3 sequence: CASSLGEDLATYGYTF. The CDR3 coding sequence is TGTGCCAGCAGCTTAGGGGAGGACCTCGCCACCTATGGCTACACCTTC.

The gene calls are TRBV4-3 and TRBJ1-1; TRBD1 matches 7 bases. Trimming cost V 4 bases and J 3 bases; bases outside gene matches: 14. The germline V gene encodes CDR1 LGHNA and CDR2 YSLEER. The CDR3 extends over 17 amino acids. DNA for the CDR3: TGCGCCAGCAGCCTTTCTTTGCTACGGGACAGCGACACTGAAGCTTTCTTT. This encodes CASSLSLLRDSDTEAFF.

The chain employs TRBV5-6 and TRBJ2-7; tentative D call: TRBD1 (6 bases). V shed 4 bases and J shed 0 bases, with 20 bases lying between them. The germline CDR1 and CDR2 sequences are SGHDT and YYEEEE. The CDR3 is 17 residues long. CDR3 amino acids: CASSARGYQPYSYEQYF. The CDR3 nucleotides are TGTGCCAGCAGCGCCAGGGGTTATCAACCCTACTCCTACGAGCAGTACTTC.

The V gene is TRBV5-5, the J gene TRBJ2-7; no clear D gene. V shed 8 bases and J shed 5 bases, with 17 bases lying between them. The CDR3 has 13 amino acids. Germline lookup yields CDR1 SGHKS and CDR2 YYEKEE (reference sequence). The CDR3 here is CASRVPATHEQYF. For the CDR3, the DNA is TGTGCCAGTAGGGTACCCGCTACCCACGAGCAGTACTTC.

The chain couples TRBV20-1 to TRBJ2-5, with a possible D match to TRBD1 (6 bases). V was pared by 3 bases and J by 4 bases, with 6 bases between. Germline V lookup: CDR1 DFQATT, CDR2 SNEGSKA (reference sequence). This CDR3 contains 11 residues. This CDR3 reads CSARTGETQYF. The CDR3 DNA reads as TGCAGTGCTAGGACAGGAGAGACCCAGTACTTC.

The chain combines TRBV6-6 with TRBJ1-5; no definite D call. Germline V gene data show CDR1 as MNHNY and CDR2 as SVGAGI (reference sequence). CDR3 length equals 15 residues. Trimming took off 2 bases at V and 0 bases at J, with 8 bases between the two ends. The CDR3 loop reads CASSYNQYSNQPQHF. CDR3 nucleotides: TGTGCCAGCAGTTACAATCAGTATAGCAATCAGCCCCAGCATTTT.